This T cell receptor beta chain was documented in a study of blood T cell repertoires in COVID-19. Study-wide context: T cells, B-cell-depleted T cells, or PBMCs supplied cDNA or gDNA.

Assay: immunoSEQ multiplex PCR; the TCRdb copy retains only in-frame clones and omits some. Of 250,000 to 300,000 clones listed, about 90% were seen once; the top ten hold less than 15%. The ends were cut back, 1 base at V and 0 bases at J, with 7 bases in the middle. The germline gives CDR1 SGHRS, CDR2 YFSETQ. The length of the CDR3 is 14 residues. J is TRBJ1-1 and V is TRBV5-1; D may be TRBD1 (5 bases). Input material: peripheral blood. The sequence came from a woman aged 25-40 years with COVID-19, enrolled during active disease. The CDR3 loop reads CASSLRGLNTEAFF. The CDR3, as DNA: TGCGCCAGCAGCTTGAGGGGATTGAACACTGAAGCTTTCTTT. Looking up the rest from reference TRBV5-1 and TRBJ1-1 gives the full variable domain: KAGVTQTPRYLIKTRGQQVTLSCSPISGHRSVSWYQQTPGQGLQFLFEYFSETQRNKGNFPGRFSGRQFSNSRSEMNVSTLELGDSALYLCASSLRGLNTEAFFGQGTRLTVV.